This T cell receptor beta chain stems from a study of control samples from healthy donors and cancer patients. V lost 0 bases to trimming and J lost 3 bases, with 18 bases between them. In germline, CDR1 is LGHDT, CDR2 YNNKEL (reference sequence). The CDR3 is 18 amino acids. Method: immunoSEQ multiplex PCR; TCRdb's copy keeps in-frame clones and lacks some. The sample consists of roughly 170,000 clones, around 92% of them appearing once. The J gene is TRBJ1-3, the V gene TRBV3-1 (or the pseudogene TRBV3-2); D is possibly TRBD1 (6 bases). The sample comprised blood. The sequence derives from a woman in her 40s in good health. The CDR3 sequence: CASSQDKRFSQGGNTIYF. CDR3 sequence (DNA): TGTGCCAGCAGCCAAGATAAGCGGTTCTCACAGGGTGGAAACACCATATATTTT.